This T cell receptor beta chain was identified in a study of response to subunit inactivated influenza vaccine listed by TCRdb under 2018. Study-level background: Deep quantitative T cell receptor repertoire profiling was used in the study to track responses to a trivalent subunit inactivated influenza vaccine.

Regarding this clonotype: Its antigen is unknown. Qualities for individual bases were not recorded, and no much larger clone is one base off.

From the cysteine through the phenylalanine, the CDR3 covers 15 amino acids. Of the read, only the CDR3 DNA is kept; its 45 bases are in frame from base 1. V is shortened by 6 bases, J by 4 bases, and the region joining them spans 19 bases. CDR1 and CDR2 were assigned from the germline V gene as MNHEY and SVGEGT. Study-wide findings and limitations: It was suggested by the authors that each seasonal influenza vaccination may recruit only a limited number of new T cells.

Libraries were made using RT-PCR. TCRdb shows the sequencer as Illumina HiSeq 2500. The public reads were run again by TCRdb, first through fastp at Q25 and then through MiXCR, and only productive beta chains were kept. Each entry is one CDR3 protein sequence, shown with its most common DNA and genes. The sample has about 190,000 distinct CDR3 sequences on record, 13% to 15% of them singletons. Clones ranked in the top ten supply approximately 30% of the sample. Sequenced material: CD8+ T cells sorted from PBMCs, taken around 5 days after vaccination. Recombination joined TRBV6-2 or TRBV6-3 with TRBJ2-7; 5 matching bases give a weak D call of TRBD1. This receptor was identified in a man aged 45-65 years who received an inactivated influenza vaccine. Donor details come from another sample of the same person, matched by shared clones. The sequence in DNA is TGTGCCAGCAGGCCAGGTCAGGGATTATGGTACGAGCAGTACTTC. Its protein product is CASRPGQGLWYEQYF.